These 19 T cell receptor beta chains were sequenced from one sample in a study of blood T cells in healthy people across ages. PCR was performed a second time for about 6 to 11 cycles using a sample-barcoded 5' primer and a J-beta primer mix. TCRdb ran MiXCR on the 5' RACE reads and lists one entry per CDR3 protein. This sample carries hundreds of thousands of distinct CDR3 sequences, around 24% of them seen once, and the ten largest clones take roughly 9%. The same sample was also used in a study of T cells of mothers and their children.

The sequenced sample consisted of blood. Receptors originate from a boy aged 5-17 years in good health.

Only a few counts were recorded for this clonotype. The CDR3 spells CATSREATAGVSGELFF. In DNA form, the CDR3 reads TGTGCCACCAGCAGAGAGGCGACAGCGGGAGTGTCCGGGGAGCTGTTTTTT. V and J are TRBV15 and TRBJ2-2, with 8 bases aligning to TRBD2. CDR3 length equals 17 residues. In germline, CDR1 is LNHNV, CDR2 YYDKDF (reference sequence). Unmatched junction bases numbered 9, after V lost 0 bases and J lost 6 bases.

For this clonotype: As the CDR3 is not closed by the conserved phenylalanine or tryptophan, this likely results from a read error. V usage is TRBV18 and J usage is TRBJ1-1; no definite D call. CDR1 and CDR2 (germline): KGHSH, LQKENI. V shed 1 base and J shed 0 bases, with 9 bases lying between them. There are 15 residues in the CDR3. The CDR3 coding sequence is TGTGCCAGCTCACCACTCCGGGCCGTGAACACTGAAGCTTTCTTA. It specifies CASSPLRAVNTEAFL.

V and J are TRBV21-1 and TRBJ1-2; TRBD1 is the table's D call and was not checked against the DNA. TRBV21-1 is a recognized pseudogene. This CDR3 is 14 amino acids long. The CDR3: CASSIIPFYYGYTF. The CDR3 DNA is TGTGCCAGCAGCATCATCCCCTTCTACTATGGCTACACCTTC.

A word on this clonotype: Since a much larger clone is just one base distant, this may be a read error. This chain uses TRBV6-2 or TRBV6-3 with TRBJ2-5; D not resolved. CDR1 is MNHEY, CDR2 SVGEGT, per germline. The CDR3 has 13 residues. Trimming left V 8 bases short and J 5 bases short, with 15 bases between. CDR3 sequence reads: CASAHSETETQYF. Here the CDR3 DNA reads TGTGCCAGCGCCCACTCGGAAACTGAGACCCAGTACTTC.

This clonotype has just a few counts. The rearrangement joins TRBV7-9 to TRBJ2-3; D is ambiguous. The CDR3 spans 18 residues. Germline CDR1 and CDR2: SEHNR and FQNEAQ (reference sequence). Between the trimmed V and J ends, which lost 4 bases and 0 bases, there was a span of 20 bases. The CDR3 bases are TGTGCCAGCAGCTCCCGAATCAGCTTGGAAGGTAGCACAGATACGCAGTATTTT. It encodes CASSSRISLEGSTDTQYF. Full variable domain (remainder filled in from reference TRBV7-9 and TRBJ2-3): DTGVSQNPRHKITKRGQNVTFRCDPISEHNRLYWYRQTLGQGPEFLTYFQNEAQLEKSRLLSDRFSAERPKGSFSTLEIQRTEQGDSAMYLCASSSRISLEGSTDTQYFGPGTRLTVL.

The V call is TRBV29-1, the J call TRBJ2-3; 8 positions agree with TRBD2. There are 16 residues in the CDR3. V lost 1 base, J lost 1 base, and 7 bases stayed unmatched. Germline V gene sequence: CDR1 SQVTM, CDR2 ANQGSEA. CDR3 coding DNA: TGCAGCGTTGAAGTAGGTAGCGGGATTGGCACAGATACGCAGTATTTT. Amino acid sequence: CSVEVGSGIGTDTQYF.

The CDR3 sequence: CASSEVGLIEQYF. The CDR3 bases are TGTGCCAGCAGTGAAGTGGGACTGATCGAGCAGTACTTC. The chain is built from TRBV2 and TRBJ2-7; tentative D call: TRBD2 (6 bases). Germline V CDR1 and CDR2: SNHLY, FYNNEI. CDR3 size: 13 residues. The V end lost 1 base, the J end lost 6 bases, and 10 bases lay between the germline ends.

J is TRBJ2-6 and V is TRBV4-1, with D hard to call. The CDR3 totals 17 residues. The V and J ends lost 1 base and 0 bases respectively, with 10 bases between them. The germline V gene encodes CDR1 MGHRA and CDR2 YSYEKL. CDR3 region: CASSQGGSSSGANVLTF. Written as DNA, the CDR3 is TGCGCCAGCAGCCAAGGAGGCAGTTCCTCTGGGGCCAACGTCCTGACTTTC.

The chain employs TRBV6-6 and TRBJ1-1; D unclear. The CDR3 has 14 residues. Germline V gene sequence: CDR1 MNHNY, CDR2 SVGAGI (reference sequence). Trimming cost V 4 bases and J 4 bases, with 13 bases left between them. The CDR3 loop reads CASSSTKVPTEAFF. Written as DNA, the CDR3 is TGTGCCAGCAGTTCCACCAAGGTACCCACTGAAGCTTTCTTT.

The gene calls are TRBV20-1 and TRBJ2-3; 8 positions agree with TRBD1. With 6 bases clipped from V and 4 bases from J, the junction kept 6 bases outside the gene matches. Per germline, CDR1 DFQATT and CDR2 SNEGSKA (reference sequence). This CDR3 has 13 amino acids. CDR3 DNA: TGCAGTGCCGGACAGGGATCGTCAGATACGCAGTATTTT. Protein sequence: CSAGQGSSDTQYF.

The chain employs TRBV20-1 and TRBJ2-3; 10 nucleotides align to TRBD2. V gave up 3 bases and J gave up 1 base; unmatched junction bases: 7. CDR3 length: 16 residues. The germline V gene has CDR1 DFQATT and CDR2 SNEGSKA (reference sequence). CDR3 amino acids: CSASPYTSGGTDTQYF. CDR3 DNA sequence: TGCAGTGCTAGTCCCTATACTAGCGGGGGCACAGATACGCAGTATTTT.

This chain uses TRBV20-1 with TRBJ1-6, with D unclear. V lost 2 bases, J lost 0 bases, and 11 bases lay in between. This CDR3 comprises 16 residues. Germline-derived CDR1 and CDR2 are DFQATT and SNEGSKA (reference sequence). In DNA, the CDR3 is TGCAGTGCTAGAATTCTGCCCCGCTCCTATAATTCACCCCTCCACTTT. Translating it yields CSARILPRSYNSPLHF.

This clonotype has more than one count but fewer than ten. The CDR3 reads CASSDSGIKTNEKLFF. The CDR3 DNA reads as TGTGCCAGCAGTGATTCGGGGATTAAGACTAATGAAAAACTGTTTTTT. The chain carries TRBV2 and TRBJ1-4; no clear D gene. The CDR3 is made up of 16 amino acids. Germline V lookup: CDR1 SNHLY, CDR2 FYNNEI. The ends were cut back, 3 bases at V and 2 bases at J, with 13 bases in the middle.

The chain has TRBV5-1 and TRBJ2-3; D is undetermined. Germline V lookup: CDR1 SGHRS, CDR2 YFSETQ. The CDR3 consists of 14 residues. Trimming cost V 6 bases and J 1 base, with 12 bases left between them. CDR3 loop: CASNPQRGTDTQYF. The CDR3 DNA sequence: TGCGCCAGCAACCCACAGAGAGGCACAGATACGCAGTATTTT.

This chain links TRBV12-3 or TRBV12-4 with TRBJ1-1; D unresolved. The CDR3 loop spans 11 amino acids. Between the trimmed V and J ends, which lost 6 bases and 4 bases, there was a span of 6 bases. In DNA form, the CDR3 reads TGTGCCAGCAGCCACGGCACTGAAGCTTTCTTT. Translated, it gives CASSHGTEAFF.

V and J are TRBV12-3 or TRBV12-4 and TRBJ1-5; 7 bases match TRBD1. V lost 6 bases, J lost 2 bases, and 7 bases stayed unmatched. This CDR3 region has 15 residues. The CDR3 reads CASRNRGGGNQPQHF. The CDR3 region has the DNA TGTGCCAGCAGAAACAGGGGTGGAGGCAATCAGCCCCAGCATTTT.

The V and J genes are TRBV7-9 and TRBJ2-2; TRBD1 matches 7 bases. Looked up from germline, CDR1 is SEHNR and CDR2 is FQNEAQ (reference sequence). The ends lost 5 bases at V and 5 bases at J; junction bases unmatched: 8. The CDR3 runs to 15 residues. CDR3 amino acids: CASSTHRGRTGELFF. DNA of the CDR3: TGTGCCAGCAGCACGCACAGGGGTCGAACCGGGGAGCTGTTTTTT.

The CDR3 sequence is CASSLNRLSSYEQYF. As DNA, the CDR3 is TGTGCCAGCAGCTTAAACAGGTTGAGCTCCTACGAGCAGTACTTC. The chain recombines TRBV28 with TRBJ2-1; D is perhaps TRBD1 (5 bases). The tail of the sequence fits TRBJ2-7 better, so the J call may be wrong. The CDR3 is made up of 15 amino acids. Per germline, CDR1 MDHEN and CDR2 SYDVKM.

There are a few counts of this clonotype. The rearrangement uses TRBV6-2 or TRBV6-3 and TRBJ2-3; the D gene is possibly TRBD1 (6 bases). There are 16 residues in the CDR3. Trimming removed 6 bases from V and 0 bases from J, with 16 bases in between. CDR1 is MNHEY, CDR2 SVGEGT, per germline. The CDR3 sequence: CASSLLDRTSTDTQYF. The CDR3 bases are TGTGCCAGCAGCCTTCTCGACAGGACTAGCACAGATACGCAGTATTTT.